Shown below are 19 T cell receptor beta chains from a single sample sequenced in a study of blood T cell repertoires in COVID-19. TCRdb keeps only in-frame clones here, not all; method: immunoSEQ multiplex PCR. The table has 300,000 or so clones, roughly nine tenths seen once. The source material was peripheral blood. The receptors come from a woman in her 30s with COVID-19, enrolled during active disease.

Concerning this clone itself: One end of the junction fails to match germline, which may point to a read error. V is TRBV19 and J is TRBJ1-5; D gene unclear. The CDR3 contains 15 residues. Germline values: CDR1 LNHDA, CDR2 SQIVND (reference sequence). CDR3 sequence: CASSLEDSLDQPQHF. The CDR3 coding sequence is TGTGCCAGTAGTTTAGAGGACTCGTTAGATCAGCCCCAGCATTTT.

This clone was counted only a few times. This chain joins TRBV9 and TRBJ2-7, with 12 bases lining up with TRBD2. Germline V gene data show CDR1 as SGDLS and CDR2 as YYNGEE. This CDR3 is 14 amino acids long. V trimming: 3 bases; J trimming: 5 bases; junction bases outside the gene matches: 3. The CDR3 sequence: CASSGLAGVDEQYF. In DNA form, the CDR3 reads TGTGCCAGCAGCGGACTAGCGGGAGTCGACGAGCAGTACTTC.

The gene calls are TRBV6-2 or TRBV6-3 and TRBJ2-3, with 10 bases aligning to TRBD2. The CDR3 contains 14 residues. V shed 5 bases, J shed 2 bases, and the junction held 1 base outside the gene matches. Per the germline V gene, CDR1 is MNHEY and CDR2 is SVGEGT. As DNA, the CDR3 is TGTGCCAGCAGTGGACTAGCGGCCACAGATACGCAGTATTTT. The encoded protein is CASSGLAATDTQYF.

The gene calls are TRBV2 and TRBJ1-3; perhaps TRBD1 as D (5 bases). Germline V gene lookup returns CDR1 SNHLY and CDR2 FYNNEI. The CDR3 runs 17 residues. Trimming took off 1 base at V and 4 bases at J, with 17 bases between the two ends. CDR3 region: CASSEGSRVFRGNTIYF. The CDR3 DNA reads TGTGCCAGCAGTGAAGGGAGCAGGGTATTTAGAGGAAACACCATATATTTT.

This clone has just one count. The rearrangement links TRBV4-2 to TRBJ1-1, with 7 bases fitting TRBD1. V lost 3 bases, J lost 1 base, and 5 bases stayed unmatched. Germline V CDR1 and CDR2: LGHNA, YNFKEQ. This CDR3 has 15 residues. The CDR3 DNA is TGTGCCAGCAGCCAGGGGGACAGCCGGAACACTGAAGCTTTCTTT. Translation gives CASSQGDSRNTEAFF.

The chain couples TRBV7-8 to TRBJ1-1, with 7 bases identical to TRBD1. CDR1 is SGHVS and CDR2 is FQNEAQ in the germline V gene. The CDR3 length is 14 residues. Trimming cost V 5 bases and J 1 base; bases outside gene matches: 4. The CDR3 DNA is TGTGCCAGCAGCCCAAGGACAGGGAACACTGAAGCTTTCTTT. Amino acids: CASSPRTGNTEAFF.

The chain is built from TRBV5-1 and TRBJ1-4, with D tentatively TRBD1 (5 bases). Germline CDR1 SGHRS, CDR2 YFSETQ. This CDR3 has 13 amino acids. The germline V and J ends were trimmed by 4 bases and 5 bases, with 9 bases remaining between them. CDR3 sequence reads: CASSPGGNEKLFF. The CDR3 nucleotides read TGCGCCAGCAGCCCCGGGGGAAATGAAAAACTGTTTTTT.

The chain uses TRBV28 and TRBJ1-2; D is undetermined. The germline gives CDR1 MDHEN, CDR2 SYDVKM. V gave up 0 bases and J gave up 8 bases, with 16 bases separating them. CDR3 size: 15 residues. The CDR3, as DNA: TGTGCCAGCAGTTTATGGTCGGCAGGTCGTTACGGCTACACCTTC. Translated, it gives CASSLWSAGRYGYTF.

In this sample, this clone turned up a few times. V usage is TRBV11-2 and J usage is TRBJ2-5, with a tentative D call TRBD1 (5 bases). The germline V gene encodes CDR1 SGHAT and CDR2 FQNNGV. Trimming pared 4 bases from V and 5 bases from J, leaving 14 bases between. This CDR3 region has 14 residues. The CDR3 protein is CASSSLRGWETQYF. DNA of the CDR3: TGTGCCAGCAGCTCCCTAAGGGGCTGGGAGACCCAGTACTTC. The whole variable domain, remainder taken from reference TRBV11-2 and TRBJ2-5, is EAGVAQSPRYKIIEKRQSVAFWCNPISGHATLYWYQQILGQGPKLLIQFQNNGVVDDSQLPKDRFSAERLKGVDSTLKIQPAKLEDSAVYLCASSSLRGWETQYFGPGTRLLVL.

The chain uses TRBV29-1 and TRBJ1-5; 8 positions match TRBD1. This CDR3 has 13 residues. Trimming removed 4 bases from V and 2 bases from J; junction bases left unmatched: 1. Germline V gene lookup returns CDR1 SQVTM and CDR2 ANQGSEA. The CDR3 is CSVADRGNQPQHF. The CDR3 DNA follows: TGCAGCGTTGCGGACAGGGGCAATCAGCCCCAGCATTTT.

The rearrangement uses TRBV28 and TRBJ1-5, with D possibly TRBD1 on 5 matching bases. V was clipped by 2 bases and J by 5 bases, with 19 bases between them. The CDR3 contains 17 residues. Germline V gene sequence: CDR1 MDHEN, CDR2 SYDVKM. The chain's CDR3 is CASSLGGAMGIHQPQHF. As DNA, the CDR3 is TGTGCCAGCAGTTTAGGAGGGGCTATGGGGATTCATCAGCCCCAGCATTTT.

This chain connects TRBV5-1 to TRBJ1-3, with TRBD1 as a possible D gene (5 bases). CDR1 SGHRS and CDR2 YFSETQ come from the germline V gene. The CDR3 sequence is 15 residues long. The V end was cut by 0 bases, the J end by 2 bases, with 9 bases between. The CDR3, as DNA: TGCGCCAGCAGCTTGGAGGGGTCAGCTGGAAACACCATATATTTT. The encoded protein is CASSLEGSAGNTIYF.

In nucleotides, the CDR3 is TGTGCCAGCAGCCAAGCGACAGGGGGTTCACCCCTCCACTTT. This encodes CASSQATGGSPLHF. The chain recombines TRBV3-1 (or the pseudogene TRBV3-2) with TRBJ1-6; 9 bases agree with TRBD1. Trimming took 1 base from V and 9 from J; bases not matched to a gene: 1. This CDR3 comprises 14 residues. Germline V CDR1 and CDR2: LGHDT, YNNKEL (reference sequence).

The chain couples TRBV29-1 to TRBJ2-1, with D maybe TRBD1 (6 bases). Trimming left V 6 bases short and J 2 bases short, with 14 bases between. This CDR3 region has 14 residues. CDR1 and CDR2 (germline): SQVTM, ANQGSEA. The CDR3 loop reads CSVVRDTTYNEQFF. The DNA for the CDR3 is TGCAGCGTGGTCCGGGACACTACCTACAATGAGCAGTTCTTC.

The chain uses TRBV3-1 (or the pseudogene TRBV3-2) and TRBJ2-3; D gene uncertain. V gave up 3 bases and J gave up 1 base, with 11 bases separating them. The CDR3 has 15 residues. Germline assignment: CDR1 LGHDT and CDR2 YNNKEL (reference sequence). The DNA of the CDR3 is TGTGCCAGCAGCCAGTTGCTTCAGGGCACAGATACGCAGTATTTT. It is translated as CASSQLLQGTDTQYF.

V gene TRBV12-5 combines with J gene TRBJ2-1, with 11 positions matching TRBD2. The CDR3 runs to 16 residues. Germline V gives CDR1 LGHNT, CDR2 FRNRAP. The V and J ends lost 4 bases and 2 bases, in that order; junction bases with no gene match: 4. CDR3 sequence (DNA): TGTGCTAGTGGTTGGACGACTAGCGGGGCCTACAATGAGCAGTTCTTC. Translation gives CASGWTTSGAYNEQFF.

This clone has only a few counts. The CDR3 coding sequence is TGTGCCAGCAACGGCGGAAATGGCTACACCTTC. Protein product: CASNGGNGYTF. The rearrangement links TRBV27 to TRBJ1-2; D gene uncertain. Germline V gives CDR1 MNHEY, CDR2 SMNVEV (reference sequence). This CDR3 spans 11 amino acids. Trimming took off 7 bases at V and 6 bases at J, with 9 bases between the two ends.

The chain has TRBV24-1 and TRBJ2-5; 10 bases line up with TRBD2. V shed 5 bases and J 2 bases; nucleotides not matched to a gene: 7. The CDR3 sequence is 16 residues long. Germline assignment: CDR1 KGHDR and CDR2 SFDVKD. CDR3 sequence: CATSGSSGSLQETQYF. The CDR3 region has the DNA TGTGCCACCAGTGGGTCTAGCGGGAGCCTACAAGAGACCCAGTACTTC.

This chain joins TRBV11-3 and TRBJ2-5, with D maybe TRBD1 (6 bases). V lost 3 bases to trimming and J lost 5 bases, with 16 bases between them. The CDR3 is 15 residues long. Germline V gene data show CDR1 as SGHNT and CDR2 as YENEEA. Here the CDR3 reads CASSLGHKPGETQYF. DNA for the CDR3: TGTGCCAGCAGCTTGGGACACAAACCCGGGGAGACCCAGTACTTC. The full variable domain, its missing parts supplied by reference TRBV11-3 and TRBJ2-5, is EAGVVQSPRYKIIEKKQPVAFWCNPISGHNTLYWYLQNLGQGPELLIRYENEEAVDDSQLPKDRFSAERLKGVDSTLKIQPAELGDSAVYLCASSLGHKPGETQYFGPGTRLLVL.